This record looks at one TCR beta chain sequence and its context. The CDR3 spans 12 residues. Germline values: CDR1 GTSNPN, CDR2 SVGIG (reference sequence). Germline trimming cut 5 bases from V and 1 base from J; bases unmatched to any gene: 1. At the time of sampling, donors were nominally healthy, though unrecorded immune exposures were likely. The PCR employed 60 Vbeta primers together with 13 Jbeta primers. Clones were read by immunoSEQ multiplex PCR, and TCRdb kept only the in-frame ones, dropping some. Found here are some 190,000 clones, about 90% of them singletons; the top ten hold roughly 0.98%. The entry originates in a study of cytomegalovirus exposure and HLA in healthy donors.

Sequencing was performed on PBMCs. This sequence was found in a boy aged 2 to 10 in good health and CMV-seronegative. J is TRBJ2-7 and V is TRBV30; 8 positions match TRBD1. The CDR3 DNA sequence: TGTGCCTGGGGGACAGGTTCCTACGAGCAGTACTTC. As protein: CAWGTGSYEQYF.